The 3 T cell receptor beta chains below come from one sample, sequenced in a study of human T cells and chemical hapten exposure. TCRdb re-called the RACE reads with MiXCR, one entry per CDR3 protein. The sample yields around 200,000 distinct CDR3 sequences, around 23% seen once. Time point of the sample: patch test 3, about 24 weeks after DPC sensitization. Treatment of the sample: therapeutic diphenylcyclopropenone sensitization with weekly scalp DPC. Sequencing was performed on whole blood, taken in connection with sensitization to the hapten diphenylcyclopropenone (DPC). The receptor source for this set is a woman in her thirties or forties with alopecia areata. Some clones in this sample may be carry-over from other donors' samples.

A few counts support this clonotype. The rearrangement links TRBV4-3 to TRBJ2-7; possible D gene TRBD2, 5 bases. The germline V gene has CDR1 LGHNA and CDR2 YSLEER. The CDR3 has 18 residues. The V gene lost 0 bases and the J gene lost 0 bases, with 18 bases spanning the gap. The CDR3 sequence: CASSQDLGIALGSYEQYF. The CDR3 DNA reads as TGCGCCAGCAGCCAAGATCTGGGGATAGCGTTAGGCTCCTACGAGCAGTACTTC.

The chain joins TRBV23-1 to TRBJ2-7; 8 bases are shared with TRBD2. TRBV23-1 is an ORF, and what it does is uncertain. CDR3 length equals 20 residues. After removal of 2 bases from V and 2 bases from J, the junction contained 20 bases not matched to a gene. CDR3 sequence: CASSQRFEREPLGVPYEQYF. In DNA form, the CDR3 reads TGCGCCAGCAGTCAACGTTTTGAGCGGGAGCCGTTGGGAGTCCCCTACGAGCAGTACTTC.

This chain connects TRBV4-1 to TRBJ1-4; D gene unclear. The CDR3 spans 14 residues. V lost 1 base and J 4 bases, leaving 7 bases between the germline ends. Germline V gene lookup returns CDR1 MGHRA and CDR2 YSYEKL. CDR3: CASSQVGLNEKLFF. Here the CDR3 DNA reads TGCGCCAGCAGCCAAGTTGGGCTTAATGAAAAACTGTTTTTT.